This T cell receptor beta chain stems from a study of T cells after yellow fever vaccination. Study-level background: When fractions had low cell numbers, they were prepared with SMART-Seq v4 Ultra Low Input.

Per the germline V gene, CDR1 is MDHEN and CDR2 is SYDVKM. The V and J ends lost 7 bases and 5 bases, in that order; junction bases with no gene match: 12. The CDR3 is made up of 16 amino acids. TCRdb used MiXCR to reprocess the 5' RACE reads, holding one entry per CDR3 protein. The repertoire holds 450,000 to 550,000 distinct CDR3 sequences, with around a fifth as singletons. This specimen was PBMCs, taken more than 20 days after the first yellow fever vaccination. The origin of this receptor is a young man who received the YFV17D yellow fever vaccine. The rearrangement uses TRBV28 and TRBJ2-1, with 9 bases fitting TRBD1. CDR3 bases: TGTGCCAGCACTACCCCCGGGACAGGGCTCAACAATGAGCAGTTCTTC. The encoded protein is CASTTPGTGLNNEQFF.